A selection of T cell receptor beta chains follows, all from one sample in a study of immune evolution from preneoplasia to lung adenocarcinoma. Sequencing used immunoSEQ multiplex PCR; TCRdb keeps in-frame clones, though not all of them. The sample consists of around 41,000 clones, around 79% of them appearing once. Sequenced material: FFPE invasive lung adenocarcinoma tissue. These receptors all stem from a person between 60 and 69 years old with lung adenocarcinoma. CDR3s include the opening cysteine and the closing phenylalanine or tryptophan. D genes are given only for firm matches. Size values are once, few and many counts, or a class for expanded clones, and some rows have none.

d_call | cdr3_length | j_call | v_call | clone_size | cdr3_nt | cdr3_aa
TRBD2 | 16 | TRBJ2-5 | TRBV11-2 | - | TGTGCCAGCAGGTATAGAGCGGGAGATCTCCAAGAGACCCAGTACTTC | CASRYRAGDLQETQYF
TRBD1 | 15 | TRBJ2-3 | TRBV5-1 | - | TGCGCCAGCAGCGCTGTAGGACAGGGCACAGATACGCAGTATTTT | CASSAVGQGTDTQYF
- | 12 | TRBJ2-1 | TRBV19 | few | TGTGCCAGTAGAGGGACCTACAATGAGCAGTTCTTC | CASRGTYNEQFF
- | 13 | TRBJ1-2 | TRBV5-4 | - | TGTGCCAGCACTGGTACCCAGTCAGGTGGCTACACCTTC | CASTGTQSGGYTF
- | 12 | TRBJ2-3 | TRBV11-2 | - | TGTGCCAGCAGCTTTAGCACAGATACGCAGTATTTT | CASSFSTDTQYF
- | 11 | TRBJ1-2 | TRBV11-2 | - | TGTGCCAGCAGCCGGGGGAGCGGCTACACCTTC | CASSRGSGYTF
TRBD1 | 14 | TRBJ1-2 | TRBV5-1 | - | TGCGCCAGCAGCTTGGAGGGGGCGGTCGGTGGCTACACCTTC | CASSLEGAVGGYTF
- | 14 | TRBJ2-7 | TRBV18 | few | TGTGCCAGCTCACCATCGGGGCAGGGCAGAGAGCAGTACTTC | CASSPSGQGREQYF
TRBD2 | 17 | TRBJ2-1 | TRBV25-1 | - | TGTGCCAGCAGTGAATTCTTAGCGGGAGGGGAAAACAATGAGCAGTTCTTC | CASSEFLAGGENNEQFF
- | 17 | TRBJ2-1 | TRBV28 | - | TGTGCCAGCAGTTTAAAGGGGTTCGGGGACGGCCACAATGAGCAGTTCTTC | CASSLKGFGDGHNEQFF
- | 14 | TRBJ2-7 | TRBV7-2 | few | TGTGCCAGCAGCCCCCCCGGACTCCGCTACGAGCAGTACTTC | CASSPPGLRYEQYF
TRBD1 | 13 | TRBJ1-2 | TRBV28 | - | TGTGCCAGCAGCTCTGGGACAGCCTATGGCTACACCTTC | CASSSGTAYGYTF
TRBD1 | 15 | TRBJ2-1 | TRBV11-3 | - | TGTGCCAGCAGCTCCGAGGACAGGTTTCGTTATGAGCAGTTCTTC | CASSSEDRFRYEQFF
- | 16 | TRBJ2-1 | TRBV6-1 | - | TGTGCCAGCAGTGATTTAGGGGGGAGGTCCTACAATGAGCAGTTCTTC | CASSDLGGRSYNEQFF
- | 14 | TRBJ2-2 | TRBV5-6 | few | TGTGCCAGCAGCCGAGACACGAACACCGGGGAGCTGTTTTTT | CASSRDTNTGELFF
- | 13 | TRBJ2-2 | TRBV19 | - | TGTGCCAGTAGTCCCTCTAGGACCGGGGAGCTGTTTTTT | CASSPSRTGELFF
- | 14 | TRBJ2-7 | TRBV9 | - | TGTGCCAGCAGCCCCACGGGACTTTCCTACGAGCAGTACTTC | CASSPTGLSYEQYF
- | 16 | TRBJ2-5 | TRBV7-3 | - | TGTGCCAGCAGCTTACGCATACAGGGGGGGGGAGAGACCCAGTACTTC | CASSLRIQGGGETQYF
- | 14 | TRBJ2-1 | TRBV30 | few | TGTGCCTGGAGCCCTAGCGTTCCCCCTGGTGAGCAGTTCTTC | CAWSPSVPPGEQFF
TRBD1 | 16 | TRBJ1-1 | TRBV18 | - | TGTGCCAGCTCACGGACAGGAGGACTTATGAACACTGAAGCTTTCTTT | CASSRTGGLMNTEAFF
- | 14 | TRBJ2-3 | TRBV27 | - | TGTGCCAGCAGTTTAAACAGGGCCACAGATACGCAGTATTTT | CASSLNRATDTQYF
- | 14 | TRBJ2-6 | TRBV6-4 | few | TGTGCCAGCAGTGGGGGCCCTGGGGCCAACGTCCTGACTTTC | CASSGGPGANVLTF
TRBD1 | 16 | TRBJ1-5 | TRBV5-1 | few | TGCGCCAGCAGCTTGGATGGACAGGGGAGGAACCAGCCCCAGCATTTT | CASSLDGQGRNQPQHF
- | 16 | TRBJ2-5 | TRBV5-5 | - | TGTGCCAGCAGCCGGGGCATGTCGTGGTCCCAAGAGACCCAGTACTTC | CASSRGMSWSQETQYF
- | 15 | TRBJ1-4 | TRBV5-1 | - | TGCGCCAGCAGCCGTGAGGGGATAACTAATGAAAAACTGTTTTTT | CASSREGITNEKLFF
- | 16 | TRBJ1-1 | TRBV5-8 | - | TGTGCCAGCAGCTCATGGGGCAGGGCAGAGAACACTGAAGCTTTCTTT | CASSSWGRAENTEAFF
TRBD2 | 17 | TRBJ2-5 | TRBV4-2 | - | TGTGCCAGCAGCGAGAGGACTAGCGGGGTGGTAGGGGAGACCCAGTACTTC | CASSERTSGVVGETQYF
- | 14 | TRBJ2-7 | TRBV18 | - | TGTGCCAGCTCACCGACGGGGAGCTCCTACGAGCAGTACTTC | CASSPTGSSYEQYF
- | 12 | TRBJ2-7 | TRBV7-9 | once | TGTGCCAGCAGCCCGGGGAACTACGAGCAGTACTTC | CASSPGNYEQYF
TRBD2 | 15 | TRBJ2-7 | TRBV6-5 | - | TGTGCCAGCAGTTACGAGACTAGCGGGAGAAAAGTGCAGTACTTC | CASSYETSGRKVQYF
- | 16 | TRBJ2-6 | TRBV19 | once | TGTGCCAGTAGTTCACGGGGTTACTCTGGGGCCAACGTCCTGACTTTC | CASSSRGYSGANVLTF
- | 13 | TRBJ2-1 | TRBV30 | - | TGTGCCTGGTCAATAGGAGGGGACAATGAGCAGTTCTTC | CAWSIGGDNEQFF
TRBD1 | 13 | TRBJ2-1 | TRBV30 | - | TGTGCCTGGAGTGCAGGAGGACAGGGGGGGCAGTTCTTC | CAWSAGGQGGQFF
- | 20 | TRBJ2-5 | TRBV19 | - | TGTGCCAGTAGTATTTATGGTTTGGGGGGGGCTGGGGCGATTCTGGAGACCCAGTACTTC | CASSIYGLGGAGAILETQYF
- | 14 | TRBJ2-3 | TRBV18 | - | TGTGCCAGCTCACCCCCTTTTGACACAGATACGCAGTATTTT | CASSPPFDTDTQYF
- | 16 | TRBJ1-5 | TRBV7-3 | - | TGTGCCAGCAGCTTACAAAGCGGCAGGGGAGTGACCCCCCAGCATTTT | CASSLQSGRGVTPQHF
- | 13 | TRBJ1-1 | TRBV28 | - | TGTGCCAGCTTTGACAGGTGGAACACTGAAGCTTTCTTT | CASFDRWNTEAFF
- | 14 | TRBJ2-1 | TRBV5-1 | - | TGCGCCAGCAGCCAAGGGCCATACGGCGATGAGCAGTTCTTC | CASSQGPYGDEQFF
- | 12 | TRBJ1-2 | TRBV2 | once | TGTGCCGCAATGGGGACGGCCTATGGCTACACCTTC | CAAMGTAYGYTF
- | 14 | TRBJ1-2 | TRBV4-1 | - | TGCGCCAGCAGCCAAGCACAGGGCACCTATGGCTACACCTTC | CASSQAQGTYGYTF
- | 14 | TRBJ2-7 | TRBV11-2 | - | TGTGCCAGCAGCTCCCCGATGCAGTTGGACGAGCAGTACTTC | CASSSPMQLDEQYF
- | 12 | TRBJ2-2 | TRBV18 | - | TGTGCCAGCTCCTCTAACACCGGGGAGCTGTTTTTT | CASSSNTGELFF
- | 15 | TRBJ2-1 | TRBV9 | - | TGTGCCAGCAGCGGAAGTACGGACCACGGACCTGGGCAGTTCTTC | CASSGSTDHGPGQFF
- | 14 | TRBJ2-3 | TRBV7-3 | medium-sized | TGTGCCAGCAGCTTAGACGTGAACACAGATACGCAGTATTTT | CASSLDVNTDTQYF
- | 14 | TRBJ2-1 | TRBV5-1 | - | TGCGCCAGCAGCCAAAGTGGGTCCTACAATGAGCAGTTCTTC | CASSQSGSYNEQFF
- | 14 | TRBJ2-6 | TRBV29-1 | - | TGCAGCGGGACAGTTAGTTTCAGGTCCAACGTCCTGACTTTC | CSGTVSFRSNVLTF
TRBD2 | 14 | TRBJ2-2 | TRBV18 | - | TGTGCCAGCTTGCTAGCGGGAGGCACCGGGGAGCTGTTTTTT | CASLLAGGTGELFF
- | 15 | TRBJ1-5 | TRBV28 | - | TGTGCCAGCAGTTTCGGGACACGCGGCAATCAGCCCCAGCATTTT | CASSFGTRGNQPQHF